This T cell receptor (beta chain) stems from a study of CD8+CD57+ T cells in acquired aplastic anemia. About the study: Across the sorted CD4+ and CD8+ cells, DNA amounts averaged 3.2 ug. Healthy donors yielded about 9.9 million CD4+ cell reads on average. Study-level points and caveats: Sharing between patients and controls was observed for some 27 CD8+ CDR3 sequences.

Researchers used genomic DNA as the template to profile TCR beta VDJ and CDR3. TCRdb redid the calling of the reads with MiXCR, one entry per CDR3 protein. The sample has about 64,000 distinct CDR3 sequences; 50% to 70% are singletons. To note about this clonotype: Its target is unknown.

This CDR3 has 17 residues. V was pared by 5 bases and J by 4 bases, with 13 bases of the junction left unmatched. Germline-derived CDR1 and CDR2 are LNHDA and SQIVND (reference sequence). The sequenced sample consisted of sorted CD4+, CD8+, or CD8+CD57+ T cells (not recorded which) from PBMCs. The chain is built from TRBV19 and TRBJ1-2; 10 nucleotides align to TRBD1. The clonotype was recovered from a human donor in good health, serving as a control. CDR3 in amino acids: CASSALDRGRIFYGYTF. The CDR3 region has the DNA TGTGCCAGTAGTGCCCTAGACAGGGGGCGCATCTTCTATGGCTACACCTTC.